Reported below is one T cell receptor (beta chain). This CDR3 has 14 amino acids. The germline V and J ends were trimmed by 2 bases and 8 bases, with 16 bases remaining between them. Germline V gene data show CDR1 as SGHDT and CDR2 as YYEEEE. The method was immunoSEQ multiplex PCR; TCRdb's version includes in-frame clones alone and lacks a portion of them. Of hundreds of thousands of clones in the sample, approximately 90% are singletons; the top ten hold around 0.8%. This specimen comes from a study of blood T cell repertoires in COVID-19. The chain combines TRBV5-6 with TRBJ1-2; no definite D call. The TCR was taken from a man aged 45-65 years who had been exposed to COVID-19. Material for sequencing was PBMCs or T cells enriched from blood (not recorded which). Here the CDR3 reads CASSFLEVGSGYTF. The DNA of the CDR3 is TGTGCCAGCAGCTTTTTGGAGGTGGGATCCGGCTACACCTTC.